The 3 T cell receptor beta chains given below trace back to one sample, sequenced in a study of identical twins. One entry per CDR3 protein results from TCRdb running MiXCR on the 5' RACE reads. The table lists some 630,000 distinct CDR3 sequences, around 7.5% of them singletons. This sample was shared with a second study, whose subject was yellow fever vaccine responses in identical twins.

Sequencing input: PBMCs. These receptors came from a woman between 18 and 29 years old in good health.

This clonotype was seen many times. This chain links TRBV12-3 or TRBV12-4 with TRBJ2-7; D possibly corresponds to TRBD2 (7 bases). The CDR3 contains 15 residues. Trimming removed 6 bases from V and 0 bases from J, with 15 bases in between. The CDR3 DNA follows: TGTGCCAGCAGCCCGGGGGGCAGTATCTCCTACGAGCAGTACTTC. It codes for CASSPGGSISYEQYF.

This clonotype has ten or more counts. The chain couples TRBV29-1 to TRBJ2-1; 10 nucleotides line up with TRBD1. Germline assignment: CDR1 SQVTM and CDR2 ANQGSEA. Losses at the gene ends were 1 base for V and 2 bases for J; bases not matched to a gene: 5. There are 16 residues in the CDR3. The CDR3 bases are TGCAGCGTTGAAGCCGACAGGGGGCTCGCCTACAATGAGCAGTTCTTC. Amino acids: CSVEADRGLAYNEQFF.

The chain recombines TRBV20-1 with TRBJ2-7; 8 bases agree with TRBD2. V shed 7 bases and J 4 bases; nucleotides not matched to a gene: 9. Germline V gene lookup returns CDR1 DFQATT and CDR2 SNEGSKA (reference sequence). The CDR3 runs to 13 residues. The CDR3 DNA is TGCAGTGTCCTTAGCGGGATTGGGTACGAGCAGTACTTC. Residues: CSVLSGIGYEQYF.